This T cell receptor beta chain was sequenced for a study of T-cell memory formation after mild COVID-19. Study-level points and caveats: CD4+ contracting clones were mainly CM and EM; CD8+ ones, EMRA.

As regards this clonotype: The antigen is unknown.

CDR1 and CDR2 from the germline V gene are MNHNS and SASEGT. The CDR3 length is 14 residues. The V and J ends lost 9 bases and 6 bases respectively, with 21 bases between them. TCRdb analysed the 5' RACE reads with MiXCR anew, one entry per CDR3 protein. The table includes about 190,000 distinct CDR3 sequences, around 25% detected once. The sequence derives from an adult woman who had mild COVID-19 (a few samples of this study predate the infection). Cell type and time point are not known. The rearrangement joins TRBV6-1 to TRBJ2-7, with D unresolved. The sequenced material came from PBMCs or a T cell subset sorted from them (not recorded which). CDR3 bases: TGTGCCAGTGAATATACTCGACCCTCCAGCGAGCAGTACTTC. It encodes CASEYTRPSSEQYF.